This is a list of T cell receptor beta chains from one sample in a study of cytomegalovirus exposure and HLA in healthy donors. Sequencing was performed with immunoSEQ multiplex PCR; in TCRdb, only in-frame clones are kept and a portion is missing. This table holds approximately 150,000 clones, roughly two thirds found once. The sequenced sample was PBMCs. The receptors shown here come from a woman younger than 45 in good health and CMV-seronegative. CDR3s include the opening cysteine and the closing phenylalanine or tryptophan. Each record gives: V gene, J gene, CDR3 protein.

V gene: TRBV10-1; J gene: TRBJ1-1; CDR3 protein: CASSEQNNTEAFF
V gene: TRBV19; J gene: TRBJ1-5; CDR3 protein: CASSIYRGNDQPQHF
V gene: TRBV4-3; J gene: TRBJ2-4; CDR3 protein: CASSQENPGLAKNIQYF
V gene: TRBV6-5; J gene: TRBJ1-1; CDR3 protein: CASRSWDREAFF
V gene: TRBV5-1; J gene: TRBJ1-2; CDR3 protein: CASGLNRDSYGYTF
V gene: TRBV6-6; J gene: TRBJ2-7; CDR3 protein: CASSLAAYFYEQYF
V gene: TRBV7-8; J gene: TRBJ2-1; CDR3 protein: CASSLGLAGGFWPYNEQFF
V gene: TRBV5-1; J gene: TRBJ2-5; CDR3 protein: CASSLSSWFQETQYF
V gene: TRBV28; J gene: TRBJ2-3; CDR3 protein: CASSPPGLNTDTQYF
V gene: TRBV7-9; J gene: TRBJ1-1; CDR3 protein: CASSHSRRTEAFF
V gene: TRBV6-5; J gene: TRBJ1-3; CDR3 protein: CASSYSPSGTGNTIYF
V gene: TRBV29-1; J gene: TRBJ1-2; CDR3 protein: CSVEGTGWGFSNYGYTF
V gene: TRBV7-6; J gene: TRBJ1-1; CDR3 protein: CASSSSQGLNTEAFF
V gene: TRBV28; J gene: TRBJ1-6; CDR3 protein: CATYGDSINSPLHF
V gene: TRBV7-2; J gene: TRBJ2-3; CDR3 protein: CASTFGTSRNTDTQYF
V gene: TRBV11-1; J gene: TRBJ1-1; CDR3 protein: CASSLLGTGVEAFF
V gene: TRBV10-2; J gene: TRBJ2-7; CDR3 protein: CASSVTSSYEQYF